This T cell receptor (beta chain) was captured by sequencing in a study of blood T cell repertoires in COVID-19. Study-wide background: Donors in the United States, Italy and Spain gave samples during acute or convalescent COVID-19. T cells, B-cell-depleted T cells, or PBMCs supplied cDNA or gDNA.

Looked up from germline, CDR1 is ENHRY and CDR2 is SYGVKD. The CDR3 contains 16 residues. Trimming took off 1 base at V and 8 bases at J, with 17 bases between the two ends. Participants, about 18 to 90 years old, spanned more than 20 US areas. Researchers sorted participants into cohorts using their self-reported clinical history. Data came from immunoSEQ multiplex PCR; TCRdb stores just in-frame clones and leaves some out. This sample has 300,000 to 350,000 clones; about 86% occur once, and the top ten carry around 4.5%. The chain recombines TRBV10-3 with TRBJ1-4; tentatively, D is TRBD1 (5 bases). The sequenced material came from PBMCs or T cells enriched from blood (not recorded which). The TCR sequence derives from a woman aged 40 to 55 with acute COVID-19. The CDR3 region has the DNA TGTGCCATCAGTGAGTTCCAGGGAGGGATTGAAGAAAAACTGTTTTTT. As protein: CAISEFQGGIEEKLFF.